The 15 T cell receptor beta chains below come from one sample, sequenced in a study of identifying expanded T cells in peripheral blood. Here immunoSEQ multiplex PCR was the method, and the copy in TCRdb shows in-frame clones only, minus some. The repertoire consists of 70,000 to 100,000 clones, with around 88% occurring once and the leading ten covering around 5.6%. Input material: blood. These receptor sequences come from a person aged 18 to 75 in good health.

The V gene is TRBV28, the J gene TRBJ1-2; D uncertain. The CDR3 consists of 12 residues. Germline V CDR1 and CDR2: MDHEN, SYDVKM. V dropped 2 bases and J dropped 4 bases, with 5 bases sitting between them. The CDR3 loop reads CASSLTAYGYTF. CDR3 nucleotides: TGTGCCAGCAGTTTAACAGCCTATGGCTACACCTTC.

This clone was detected only once. The chain combines TRBV5-4 with TRBJ1-2, with D perhaps TRBD1 (5 bases). V was shortened by 0 bases and J by 2 bases, with 11 bases between the two germline ends. The CDR3 consists of 15 residues. Looked up from germline, CDR1 is SGHNT and CDR2 is YYREEE (reference sequence). This CDR3 reads CASSLDTGLNYGYTF. The CDR3 nucleotides are TGTGCCAGCAGCTTGGATACAGGCCTCAACTATGGCTACACCTTC.

About this clone: The sample holds other DNA sequences that translate to the same CDR3. The chain has TRBV18 and TRBJ2-7, with 9 bases lining up with TRBD1. CDR3 length: 14 residues. V shed 3 bases and J 3 bases; nucleotides not matched to a gene: 3. In germline, CDR1 is KGHSH, CDR2 LQKENI. CDR3: CASSPPGQGYEQYF. The CDR3 nucleotides read TGTGCCAGCTCACCCCCGGGACAGGGCTACGAGCAGTACTTC.

The chain uses TRBV18 and TRBJ1-5; TRBD1 matches 8 bases. The CDR3 is 14 residues long. Germline V gene lookup returns CDR1 KGHSH and CDR2 LQKENI. V was pared by 5 bases and J by 5 bases, with 5 bases of the junction left unmatched. CDR3 loop: CASSSTGGDQPQHF. The DNA of the CDR3 is TGTGCCAGCTCATCTACAGGGGGTGATCAGCCCCAGCATTTT. Complete variable domain (other parts from reference TRBV18 and TRBJ1-5): NAGVMQNPRHLVRRRGQEARLRCSPMKGHSHVYWYRQLPEEGLKFMVYLQKENIIDESGMPKERFSAEFPKEGPSILRIQQVVRGDSAAYFCASSSTGGDQPQHFGDGTRLSIL.

This chain connects TRBV6-1 to TRBJ1-2; 8 nucleotides agree with TRBD1. The germline CDR1 and CDR2 sequences are MNHNS and SASEGT. J lost 2 bases, V lost 4 bases, and 6 bases had no gene match. The CDR3 totals 15 residues. The CDR3, as DNA: TGTGCCAGCAGTGCCCGACAGGGGATAAACTATGGCTACACCTTC. Its protein product is CASSARQGINYGYTF.

In this sample, this clone turned up a few times. V and J are TRBV4-3 and TRBJ2-1; 7 bases match TRBD1. Germline trimming cut 0 bases from V and 1 base from J; bases unmatched to any gene: 3. CDR3 length: 16 residues. Germline V gene sequence: CDR1 LGHNA, CDR2 YSLEER. CDR3 amino acids: CASSQDLQGSYNEQFF. DNA of the CDR3: TGCGCCAGCAGCCAAGATCTACAGGGGTCCTACAATGAGCAGTTCTTC.

The chain carries TRBV6-5 and TRBJ1-2; 7 nucleotides line up with TRBD1. The CDR3 is made up of 15 amino acids. V lost 4 bases to trimming and J lost 7 bases; unmatched junction nucleotides: 12. Germline V gene sequence: CDR1 MNHEY, CDR2 SVGAGI. CDR3 protein: CASSSPTGYNFGYTF. DNA of the CDR3: TGTGCCAGCAGTTCTCCGACAGGGTATAATTTTGGCTACACCTTC.

This chain's CDR3 is CASSLMGGFTDTQYF. The DNA for the CDR3 is TGTGCCAGCAGCTTAATGGGGGGATTCACAGATACGCAGTATTTT. The chain joins TRBV11-2 to TRBJ2-3; TRBD2 is a possible D gene (6 bases). Germline V gene sequence: CDR1 SGHAT, CDR2 FQNNGV. V shed 2 bases and J shed 2 bases, with 11 bases lying between them. The CDR3 totals 15 residues.

The V call is TRBV7-2, the J call TRBJ1-2; no definite D call. Germline CDR1 SGHTA, CDR2 FQGNSA. The V end was cut by 5 bases, the J end by 8 bases, with 12 bases between. This CDR3 has 12 amino acids. The CDR3 sequence is CASSPPQRGYTF. The CDR3 bases are TGTGCCAGCAGCCCCCCCCAGAGAGGCTACACCTTC.

The CDR3 region is CASSATGANTEAFF. The CDR3 coding sequence is TGTGCCAGCAGCGCGACGGGAGCGAACACTGAAGCTTTCTTT. The chain uses TRBV9 and TRBJ1-1; D is unclear. V was trimmed by 3 bases and J by 1 base, leaving 10 bases between them. The CDR3 consists of 14 residues. Germline V gives CDR1 SGDLS, CDR2 YYNGEE.

V gene TRBV7-9 combines with J gene TRBJ2-7; D could derive from TRBD1 or TRBD2 (6 bases each). With 5 bases removed from V and 3 bases from J, the gap between germline ends came to 14 bases. The CDR3 is 14 amino acids. From germline, CDR1 is SEHNR and CDR2 FQNEAQ (reference sequence). The CDR3 DNA follows: TGTGCCAGCAGCCTTGGGGGGCAGGACTACGAGCAGTACTTC. Translation gives CASSLGGQDYEQYF.

This clone was observed once. This rearrangement joins TRBV30 to TRBJ1-1; unclear D gene. V was cut by 3 bases and J by 2 bases, with 19 bases left in between. This CDR3 contains 16 residues. CDR1 is GTSNPN, CDR2 SVGIG, per germline (reference sequence). CDR3 DNA sequence: TGTGCCTGGAGAGGTTCGAGAGATCGGGGTAACACTGAAGCTTTCTTT. Protein product: CAWRGSRDRGNTEAFF.

The J gene is TRBJ2-3, the V gene TRBV9; 10 nucleotides match TRBD2. This CDR3 contains 17 residues. From germline, CDR1 is SGDLS and CDR2 YYNGEE. With V trimmed by 0 bases and J by 4 bases, 8 bases remained unmatched. CDR3 protein: CASSVGIGAGGADTQYF. For the CDR3, the DNA is TGTGCCAGCAGCGTAGGGATAGGAGCGGGGGGGGCAGATACGCAGTATTTT.

The V gene is TRBV29-1, the J gene TRBJ2-5; D may match TRBD1 or TRBD2 (5 bases each). The V gene lost 5 bases and the J gene lost 5 bases, with 21 bases spanning the gap. This CDR3 comprises 15 residues. Germline V gives CDR1 SQVTM, CDR2 ANQGSEA. CDR3 sequence reads: CSVPTPGRGGETQYF. The CDR3 DNA follows: TGCAGCGTTCCTACCCCAGGGAGAGGTGGGGAGACCCAGTACTTC.

The chain is built from TRBV27 and TRBJ1-6; D gene ambiguous. V lost 8 bases to trimming and J lost 3 bases, with 11 bases between them. Looked up from germline, CDR1 is MNHEY and CDR2 is SMNVEV (reference sequence). This CDR3 is built from 14 residues. CDR3 DNA: TGTGCCAGCTGCCTAGGTTACTATAATTCACCCCTCCACTTT. It specifies CASCLGYYNSPLHF.